This entry lists 3 T cell receptor beta chains sequenced from one sample in a study of blood T cells in healthy people across ages. It was with a sample-barcoded 5' primer and a J-beta primer mix that a second PCR of about 6 to 11 cycles was run. MiXCR, run by TCRdb on the 5' RACE reads, gives a single entry per CDR3 protein. The repertoire consists of 600,000 or so distinct CDR3 sequences, with approximately 30% occurring once and the leading ten covering 15% to 17%. The sample was blood. The receptors stem from a woman of 80 years or more in good health.

There are many counts of this clonotype. This chain joins TRBV5-6 and TRBJ2-3; D may be TRBD2 (5 bases). This CDR3 has 16 residues. Germline V CDR1 and CDR2: SGHDT, YYEEEE. The V and J ends lost 0 bases and 5 bases respectively, with 16 bases between them. The CDR3, as DNA: TGTGCCAGCAGCTTGGCCCGGACCTTGGCGGGAGATACGCAGTATTTT. It specifies CASSLARTLAGDTQYF.

A word on this clonotype: Relative to the germline gene, one junction end is altered; a read error may explain this. The chain links TRBV7-8 to TRBJ2-7; a weak D match, TRBD2 (6 bases). The end of the DNA fits TRBJ2-5 better, so the J call may be wrong. Germline CDR1 and CDR2: SGHVS and FQNEAQ. The CDR3 extends over 13 amino acids. CDR3 amino acids: CAGSLGGGETQYF. The CDR3 DNA sequence: TGTGCCGGCAGCTTAGGAGGAGGGGAGACCCAGTACTTC.

Remarks on this clonotype: Given a much more abundant clone one base away, this may be a read error. This CDR3 reads CASSVEQGTCNEQFF. For the CDR3, the DNA is TGTGCCAGCAGCGTAGAACAGGGGACCTGCAATGAGCAGTTCTTC. The chain recombines TRBV9 with TRBJ2-1, with TRBD1 matching over 7 bases. V was pared by 0 bases and J by 6 bases, with 6 bases of the junction left unmatched. The V gene's germline CDR1 is SGDLS and CDR2 YYNGEE. CDR3 length equals 15 residues.